This T cell receptor beta chain stems from a study of T cell changes during pregnancy in multiple sclerosis. This clone was observed once. Sequencing used immunoSEQ multiplex PCR; TCRdb keeps in-frame clones, though not all of them. The sample shows about 47,000 clones, 85% to 95% of them seen only once. Specimen: peripheral blood, collected in the third trimester of pregnancy. This sequence originates from a female donor with multiple sclerosis, enrolled in a pregnancy study.

CDR3: CATSRDPGGSYEQYF. CDR3 in DNA: TGTGCCACCAGCAGAGACCCCGGGGGTAGCTACGAGCAGTACTTC. The chain joins TRBV15 to TRBJ2-7, with D possibly matching TRBD2 (6 bases). The germline CDR1 and CDR2 sequences are LNHNV and YYDKDF (reference sequence). CDR3 length: 15 residues. Trimming removed 0 bases from V and 3 bases from J, with 12 bases in between.